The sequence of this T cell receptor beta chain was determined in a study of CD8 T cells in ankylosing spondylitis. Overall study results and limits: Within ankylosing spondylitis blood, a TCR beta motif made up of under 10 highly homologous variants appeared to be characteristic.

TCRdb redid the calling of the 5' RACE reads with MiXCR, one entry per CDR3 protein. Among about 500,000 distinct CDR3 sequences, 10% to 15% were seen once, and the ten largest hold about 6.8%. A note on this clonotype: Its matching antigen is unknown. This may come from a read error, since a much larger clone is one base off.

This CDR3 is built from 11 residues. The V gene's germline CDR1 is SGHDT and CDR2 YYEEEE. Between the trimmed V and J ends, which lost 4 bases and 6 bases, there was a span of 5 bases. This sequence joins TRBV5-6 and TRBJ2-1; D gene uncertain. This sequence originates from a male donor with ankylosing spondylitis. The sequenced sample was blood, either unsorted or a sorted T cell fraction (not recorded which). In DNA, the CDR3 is TGTGCCAGCAGCATCGTCAATGAGCAGTTCTTC. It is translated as CASSIVNEQFF.